Detailed here is one T cell receptor beta chain. No antigen is known for it. These data come from a study of cytomegalovirus exposure and HLA in healthy donors. The study's findings and limits: The listing of roughly 160 TCR beta chains classed them as cytomegalovirus-associated. The majority of TCR sequences were rare, yet some public TCRs appeared in many donors. Accounts indicate the classifier identified cytomegalovirus status with strong specificity and sensitivity.

TCRdb keeps only in-frame clones here, not all; method: immunoSEQ multiplex PCR. The table has about 330,000 clones, 70% to 90% seen once; the top ten hold approximately 0.84%. Per germline, CDR1 SQVTM and CDR2 ANQGSEA. Trimming took 6 bases from V and 2 from J, leaving 11 bases between them. The CDR3 covers 12 residues. The donors were part of the approximately 120-subject validation cohort, which stood apart from the approximately 670-subject first cohort. The rearrangement uses TRBV29-1 and TRBJ2-7; D perhaps matches TRBD1 (6 bases). The origin of this receptor is a woman aged 18-35 years in good health and CMV-seronegative. Sequencing was performed on PBMCs. CDR3 amino acids: CSVQGGTYEQYF. CDR3 in DNA: TGCAGCGTACAGGGTGGGACCTACGAGCAGTACTTC.